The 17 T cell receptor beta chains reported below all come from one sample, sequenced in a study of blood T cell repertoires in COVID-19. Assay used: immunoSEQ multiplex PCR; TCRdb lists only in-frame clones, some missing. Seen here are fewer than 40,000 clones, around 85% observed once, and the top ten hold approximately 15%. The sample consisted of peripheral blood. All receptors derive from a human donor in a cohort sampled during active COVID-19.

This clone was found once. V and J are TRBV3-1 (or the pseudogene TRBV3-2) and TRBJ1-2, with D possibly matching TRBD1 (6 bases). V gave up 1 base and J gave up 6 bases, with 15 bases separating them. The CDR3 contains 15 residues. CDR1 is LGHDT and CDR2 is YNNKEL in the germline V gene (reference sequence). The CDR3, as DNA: TGTGCCAGCAGCCAAGTACAGGGTTCGTTTGATGGCTACACCTTC. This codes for CASSQVQGSFDGYTF.

The CDR3 protein is CARDGRDTQYF. The CDR3, as DNA: TGTGCCAGGGACGGGAGAGATACGCAGTATTTT. The chain links TRBV30 to TRBJ2-3; D is perhaps TRBD2 (6 bases). Germline CDR1 reads GTSNPN; CDR2 reads SVGIG (reference sequence). The CDR3 has 11 amino acids. The V gene lost 8 bases and the J gene lost 5 bases, with 11 bases spanning the gap.

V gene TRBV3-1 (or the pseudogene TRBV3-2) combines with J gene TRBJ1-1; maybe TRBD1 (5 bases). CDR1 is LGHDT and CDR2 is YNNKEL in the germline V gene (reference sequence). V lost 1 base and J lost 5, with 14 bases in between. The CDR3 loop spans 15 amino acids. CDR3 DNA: TGTGCCAGCAGCCAAGTTGGGGGGATGCGGACTGAAGCTTTCTTT. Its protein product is CASSQVGGMRTEAFF.

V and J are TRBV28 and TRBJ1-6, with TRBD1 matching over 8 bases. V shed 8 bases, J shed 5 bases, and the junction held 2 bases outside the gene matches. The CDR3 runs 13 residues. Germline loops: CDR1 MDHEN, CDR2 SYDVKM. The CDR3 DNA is TGTGCCAGCGGACAGGGTGATAATTCACCCCTCCACTTT. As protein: CASGQGDNSPLHF.

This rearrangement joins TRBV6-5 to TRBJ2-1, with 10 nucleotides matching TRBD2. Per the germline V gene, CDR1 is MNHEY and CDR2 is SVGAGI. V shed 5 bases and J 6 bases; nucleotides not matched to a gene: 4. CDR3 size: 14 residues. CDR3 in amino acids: CASSKRGGPNEQFF. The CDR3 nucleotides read TGTGCCAGCAGTAAGCGGGGGGGCCCCAATGAGCAGTTCTTC.

The CDR3 DNA reads TGCGCCAGCAGCCGAGGGGGCTCTGGAAACACCATATATTTT. It is translated as CASSRGGSGNTIYF. V usage is TRBV4-1 and J usage is TRBJ1-3, with a tentative D call TRBD1 (6 bases). CDR3 length: 14 residues. The V gene lost 4 bases and the J gene lost 0 bases, with 7 bases spanning the gap. The germline V gene encodes CDR1 MGHRA and CDR2 YSYEKL.

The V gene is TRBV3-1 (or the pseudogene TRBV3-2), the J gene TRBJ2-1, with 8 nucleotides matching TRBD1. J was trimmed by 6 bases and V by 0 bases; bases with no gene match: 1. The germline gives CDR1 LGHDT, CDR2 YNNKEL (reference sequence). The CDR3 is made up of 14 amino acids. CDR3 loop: CASSQEGQANEQFF. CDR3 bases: TGTGCCAGCAGCCAAGAGGGACAGGCCAATGAGCAGTTCTTC.

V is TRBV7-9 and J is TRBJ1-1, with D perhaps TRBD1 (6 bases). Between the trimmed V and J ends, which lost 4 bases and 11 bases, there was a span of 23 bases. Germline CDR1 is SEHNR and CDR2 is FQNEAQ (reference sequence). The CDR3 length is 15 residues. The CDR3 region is CASSSRGGRGSEAFF. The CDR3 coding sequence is TGTGCCAGCAGCTCCCGGGGGGGGCGCGGGAGTGAGGCTTTCTTT.

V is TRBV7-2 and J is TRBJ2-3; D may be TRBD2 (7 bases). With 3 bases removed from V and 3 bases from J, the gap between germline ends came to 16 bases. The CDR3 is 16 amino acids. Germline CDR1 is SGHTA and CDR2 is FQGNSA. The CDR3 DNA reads TGTGCCAGCAGCTTTGCGGCGGGGGCCCCTACAGATACGCAGTATTTT. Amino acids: CASSFAAGAPTDTQYF.

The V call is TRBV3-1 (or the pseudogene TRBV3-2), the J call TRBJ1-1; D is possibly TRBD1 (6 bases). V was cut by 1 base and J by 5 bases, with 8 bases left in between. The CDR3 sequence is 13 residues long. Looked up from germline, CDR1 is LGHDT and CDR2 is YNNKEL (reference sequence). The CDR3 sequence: CASSQGGTTEAFF. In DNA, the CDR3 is TGTGCCAGCAGCCAAGGGGGGACAACTGAAGCTTTCTTT.

The CDR3 region is CASSRDRGSYEQYF. CDR3 sequence (DNA): TGTGCCAGCAGTCGGGACAGGGGCTCCTACGAGCAGTACTTC. The chain carries TRBV11-2 and TRBJ2-7; 10 nucleotides align to TRBD1. Germline V gene sequence: CDR1 SGHAT, CDR2 FQNNGV. Trimming took 6 bases from V and 0 from J; bases not matched to a gene: 2. This CDR3 region has 14 residues. The entire variable domain, with the rest obtained from reference TRBV11-2 and TRBJ2-7, is as follows: EAGVAQSPRYKIIEKRQSVAFWCNPISGHATLYWYQQILGQGPKLLIQFQNNGVVDDSQLPKDRFSAERLKGVDSTLKIQPAKLEDSAVYLCASSRDRGSYEQYFGPGTRLTVT.

CDR3 sequence: CASSLGAGEVEQYF. Here the CDR3 DNA reads TGCGCCAGCAGCTTGGGGGCAGGGGAAGTCGAGCAGTACTTC. The chain joins TRBV5-1 to TRBJ2-7; a possible D gene is TRBD1 (6 bases). CDR3 length: 14 residues. Germline V gene data show CDR1 as SGHRS and CDR2 as YFSETQ. V was clipped by 0 bases and J by 6 bases, with 13 bases between them. The full variable domain, with the rest looked up from reference TRBV5-1 and TRBJ2-7, is KAGVTQTPRYLIKTRGQQVTLSCSPISGHRSVSWYQQTPGQGLQFLFEYFSETQRNKGNFPGRFSGRQFSNSRSEMNVSTLELGDSALYLCASSLGAGEVEQYFGPGTRLTVT.

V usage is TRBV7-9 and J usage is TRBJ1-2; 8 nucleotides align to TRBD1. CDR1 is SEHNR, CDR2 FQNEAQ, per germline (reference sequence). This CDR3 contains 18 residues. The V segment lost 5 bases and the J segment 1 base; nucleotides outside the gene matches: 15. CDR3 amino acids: CASSRNQGANSLNYGYTF. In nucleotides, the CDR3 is TGTGCCAGCAGCCGAAATCAGGGGGCGAACTCCCTTAACTATGGCTACACCTTC. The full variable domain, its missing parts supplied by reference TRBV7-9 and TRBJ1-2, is DTGVSQNPRHKITKRGQNVTFRCDPISEHNRLYWYRQTLGQGPEFLTYFQNEAQLEKSRLLSDRFSAERPKGSFSTLEIQRTEQGDSAMYLCASSRNQGANSLNYGYTFGSGTRLTVV.

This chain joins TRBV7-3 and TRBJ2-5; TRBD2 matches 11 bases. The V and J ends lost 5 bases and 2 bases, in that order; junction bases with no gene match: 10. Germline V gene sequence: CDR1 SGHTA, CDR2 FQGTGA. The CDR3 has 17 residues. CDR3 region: CASSPGRVAGGQETQYF. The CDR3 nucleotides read TGTGCCAGCAGCCCCGGGAGGGTAGCGGGGGGGCAAGAGACCCAGTACTTC.

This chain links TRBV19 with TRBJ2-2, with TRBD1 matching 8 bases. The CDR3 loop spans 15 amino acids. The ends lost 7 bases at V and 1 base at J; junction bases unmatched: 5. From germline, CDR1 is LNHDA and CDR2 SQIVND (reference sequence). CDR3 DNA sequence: TGTGCCAGTATGAGGACAGGGATGAACACCGGGGAGCTGTTTTTT. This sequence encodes CASMRTGMNTGELFF.

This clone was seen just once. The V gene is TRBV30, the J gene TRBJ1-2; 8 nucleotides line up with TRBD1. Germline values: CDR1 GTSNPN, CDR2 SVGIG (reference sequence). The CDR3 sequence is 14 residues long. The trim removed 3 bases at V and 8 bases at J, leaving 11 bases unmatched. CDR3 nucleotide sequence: TGTGCCTGGAGCCTAACCGGGACAGGAGACGGCTACACCTTC. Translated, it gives CAWSLTGTGDGYTF.

The CDR3 region has the DNA TGCGCCAGCAGCACCGGACTAGCCAGCACAGATACGCAGTATTTT. Translation gives CASSTGLASTDTQYF. The chain recombines TRBV5-1 with TRBJ2-3; 8 nucleotides match TRBD2. This CDR3 contains 15 residues. Germline V lookup: CDR1 SGHRS, CDR2 YFSETQ. Trimming cost V 4 bases and J 0 bases; bases outside gene matches: 4. The full variable domain, with the rest looked up from reference TRBV5-1 and TRBJ2-3, is KAGVTQTPRYLIKTRGQQVTLSCSPISGHRSVSWYQQTPGQGLQFLFEYFSETQRNKGNFPGRFSGRQFSNSRSEMNVSTLELGDSALYLCASSTGLASTDTQYFGPGTRLTVL.